Included here is one T cell receptor (beta chain) sequence, with context. Original processing methods: Estimates of nucleated cell counts were drawn from the amplification of reference gene primers. The protocol was immunoSEQ multiplex PCR, while the TCRdb copy is restricted to in-frame clones and leaves out a portion. Clonal size and the V and J genes are those of that table, whereas D and trimming came from the DNA. The sample yields hundreds of thousands of clones, more than 75% seen once. V was trimmed by 0 bases and J by 5 bases, leaving 9 bases between them. The CDR3 loop spans 14 amino acids. From germline, CDR1 is SGDLS and CDR2 YYNGEE. This sample stems from a study of blood T cell repertoires in COVID-19. The wider study: COVID-19 samples collected from the United States, Italy and Spain covered acute and convalescent phases.

The TCR originated in a man aged 60 to 69 who had recovered from COVID-19. Sequenced: PBMCs or T cells enriched from blood (not recorded which). The chain carries TRBV9 and TRBJ1-5; no clear D. CDR3 nucleotides: TGTGCCAGCAGCGTAGGCAGTGGAGATCAGCCCCAGCATTTT. It yields the protein CASSVGSGDQPQHF.